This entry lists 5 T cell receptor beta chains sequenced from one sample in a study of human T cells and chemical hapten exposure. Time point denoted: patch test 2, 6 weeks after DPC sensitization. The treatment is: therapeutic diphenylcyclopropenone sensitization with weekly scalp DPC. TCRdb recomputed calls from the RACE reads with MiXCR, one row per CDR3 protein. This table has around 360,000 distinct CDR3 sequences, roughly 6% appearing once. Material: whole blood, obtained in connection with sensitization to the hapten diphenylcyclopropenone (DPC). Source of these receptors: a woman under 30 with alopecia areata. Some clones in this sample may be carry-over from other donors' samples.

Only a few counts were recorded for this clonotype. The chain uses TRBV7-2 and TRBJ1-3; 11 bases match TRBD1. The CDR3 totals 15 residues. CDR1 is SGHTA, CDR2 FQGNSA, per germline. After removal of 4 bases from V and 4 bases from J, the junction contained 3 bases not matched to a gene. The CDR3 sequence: CASSSDRGRGNTIYF. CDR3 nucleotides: TGTGCCAGCAGCTCGGACAGGGGGCGAGGAAACACCATATATTTT.

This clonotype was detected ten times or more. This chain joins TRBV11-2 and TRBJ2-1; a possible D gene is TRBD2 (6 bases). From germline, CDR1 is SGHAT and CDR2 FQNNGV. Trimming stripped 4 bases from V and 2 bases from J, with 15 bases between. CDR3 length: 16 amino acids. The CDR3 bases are TGTGCCAGCAGCTCCGGTGCGGGACTCCCCTACAATGAGCAGTTCTTC. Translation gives CASSSGAGLPYNEQFF.

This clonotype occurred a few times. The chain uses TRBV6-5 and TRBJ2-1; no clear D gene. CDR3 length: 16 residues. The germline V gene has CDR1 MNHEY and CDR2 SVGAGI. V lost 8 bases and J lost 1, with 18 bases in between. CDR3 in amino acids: CASRRPSIGSYNEQFF. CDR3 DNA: TGTGCCAGCCGCCGTCCGAGTATTGGTTCCTACAATGAGCAGTTCTTC.

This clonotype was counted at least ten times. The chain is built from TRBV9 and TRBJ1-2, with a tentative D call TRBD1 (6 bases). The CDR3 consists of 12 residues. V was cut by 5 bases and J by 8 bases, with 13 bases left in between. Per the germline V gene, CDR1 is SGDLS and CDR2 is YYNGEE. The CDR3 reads CASSFQGNGYTF. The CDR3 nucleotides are TGTGCCAGCAGTTTTCAGGGGAACGGCTACACCTTC.

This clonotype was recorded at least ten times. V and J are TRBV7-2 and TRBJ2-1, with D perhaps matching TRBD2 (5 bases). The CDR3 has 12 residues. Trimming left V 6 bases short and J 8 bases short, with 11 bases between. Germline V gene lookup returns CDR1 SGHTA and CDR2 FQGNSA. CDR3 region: CASSLPRDEQFF. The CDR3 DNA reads TGTGCCAGCAGTCTCCCGAGGGATGAGCAGTTCTTC.